This TCR beta chain was sequenced during a study of T cell repertoires in cytomegalovirus infection. Across the study: Public TCR beta signature analysis indicated the presence of both CMV infection and matching HLA type. Overall study results and limits: HLA-C-restricted CMV-specific TCR beta clonotypes were dominant in the ex vivo response.

One entry per CDR3 protein results from TCRdb running MiXCR on the reads. Of hundreds of thousands of distinct CDR3 sequences listed, about two fifths were seen once; the top ten hold 43%. Only a few counts were recorded for this clonotype. Its cognate antigen is unknown. The V and J ends lost 5 bases and 8 bases respectively, with 13 bases between them. CDR1 and CDR2 (germline): SEHNR, FQNEAQ (reference sequence). This CDR3 comprises 14 residues. This specimen was cultured PBMCs, taken from culture after CMV antigen stimulation. The receptor comes from a human donor in good health (CMV status not recorded). Some clones in this sample may be carry-over from other donors' samples. This chain joins TRBV7-9 and TRBJ1-6; D remains ambiguous. CDR3 in DNA: TGTGCCAGCAGCCCACCCTGGGGTGATTCACCCCTCCACTTT. This sequence encodes CASSPPWGDSPLHF.